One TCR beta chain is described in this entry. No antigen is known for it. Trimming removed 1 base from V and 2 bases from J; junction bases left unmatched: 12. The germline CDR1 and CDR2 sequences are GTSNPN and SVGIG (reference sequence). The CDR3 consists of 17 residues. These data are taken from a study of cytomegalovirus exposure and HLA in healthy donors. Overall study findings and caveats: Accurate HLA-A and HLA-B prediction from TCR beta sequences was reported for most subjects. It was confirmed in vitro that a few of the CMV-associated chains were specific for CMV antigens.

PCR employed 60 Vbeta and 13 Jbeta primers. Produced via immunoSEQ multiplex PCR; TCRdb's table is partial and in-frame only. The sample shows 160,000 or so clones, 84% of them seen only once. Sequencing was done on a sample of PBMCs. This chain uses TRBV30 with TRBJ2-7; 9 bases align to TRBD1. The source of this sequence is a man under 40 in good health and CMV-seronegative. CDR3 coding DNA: TGTGCCTGGAGTGAGGGATATACAGGGGGCGCCCCCTACGAGCAGTACTTC. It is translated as CAWSEGYTGGAPYEQYF. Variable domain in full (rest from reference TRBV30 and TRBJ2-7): SQTIHQWPATLVQPVGSPLSLECTVEGTSNPNLYWYRQAAGRGLQLLFYSVGIGQISSEVPQNLSASRPQDRQFILSSKKLLLSDSGFYLCAWSEGYTGGAPYEQYFGPGTRLTVT.